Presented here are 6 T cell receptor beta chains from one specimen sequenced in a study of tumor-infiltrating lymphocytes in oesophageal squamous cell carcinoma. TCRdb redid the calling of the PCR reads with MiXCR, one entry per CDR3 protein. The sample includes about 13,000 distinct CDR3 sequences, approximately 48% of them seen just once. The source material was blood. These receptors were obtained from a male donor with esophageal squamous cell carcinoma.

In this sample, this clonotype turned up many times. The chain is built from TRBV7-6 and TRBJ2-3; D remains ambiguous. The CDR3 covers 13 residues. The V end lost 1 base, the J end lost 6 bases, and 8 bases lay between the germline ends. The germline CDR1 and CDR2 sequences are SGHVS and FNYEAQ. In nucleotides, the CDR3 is TGTGCCAGCAGCTTAGAGTTCCCGGATACGCAGTATTTT. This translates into CASSLEFPDTQYF.

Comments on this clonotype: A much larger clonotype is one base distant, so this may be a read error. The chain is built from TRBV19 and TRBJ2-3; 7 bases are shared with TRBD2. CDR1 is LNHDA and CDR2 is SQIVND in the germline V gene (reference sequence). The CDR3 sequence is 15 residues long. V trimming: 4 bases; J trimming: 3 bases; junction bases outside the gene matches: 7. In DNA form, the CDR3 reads TGTGCCAGTAGTAATCTCGCGGGAGCTACAGATACGCAGTATTTT. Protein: CASSNLAGATDTQYF.

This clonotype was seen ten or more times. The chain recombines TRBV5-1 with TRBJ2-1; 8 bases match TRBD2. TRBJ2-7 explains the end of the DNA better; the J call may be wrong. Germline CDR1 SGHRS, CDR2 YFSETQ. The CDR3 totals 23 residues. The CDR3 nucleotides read TGCGCCAGCAGCTTAGGCCCCCCCCTCCGCGGGGGGATTATTTTGAGCTCCTACAATGAGCAGTACTTC. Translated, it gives CASSLGPPLRGGIILSSYNEQYF.

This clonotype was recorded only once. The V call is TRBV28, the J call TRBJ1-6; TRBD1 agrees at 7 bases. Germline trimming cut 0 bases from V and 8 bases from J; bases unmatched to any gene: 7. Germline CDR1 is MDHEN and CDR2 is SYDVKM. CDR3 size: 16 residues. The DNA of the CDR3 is TGTGCCAGCAGTTTATGCCCGGGGCAGGGGGATTCACCCCTCCACTTT. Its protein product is CASSLCPGQGDSPLHF.

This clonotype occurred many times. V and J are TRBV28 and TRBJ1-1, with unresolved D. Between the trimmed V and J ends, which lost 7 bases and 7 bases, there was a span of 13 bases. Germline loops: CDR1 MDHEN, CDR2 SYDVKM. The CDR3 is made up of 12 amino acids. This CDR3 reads CASNVGSIEAFF. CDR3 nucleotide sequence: TGTGCCAGCAACGTTGGGTCGATTGAAGCTTTCTTT.

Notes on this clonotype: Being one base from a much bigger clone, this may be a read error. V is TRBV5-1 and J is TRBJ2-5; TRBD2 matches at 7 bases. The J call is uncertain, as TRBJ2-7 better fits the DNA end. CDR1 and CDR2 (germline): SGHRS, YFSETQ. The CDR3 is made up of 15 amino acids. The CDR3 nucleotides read TGCGCCAGCAGCTTGCCAGCGGGAAGCTTCTACGAGCAGTACTTC. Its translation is CASSLPAGSFYEQYF.